A selection of T cell receptor beta chains follows, all from one sample in a study of blood T cells in healthy people across ages. TCRdb analysed the 5' RACE reads with MiXCR anew, one entry per CDR3 protein. The sample holds fewer than 750,000 distinct CDR3 sequences, around 48% seen once. Source material: blood. The receptors stem from a man older than 75 in good health. Both conserved end residues are trimmed from each CDR3. The order of the fields is clone size, J gene, V gene, CDR3 protein. Only part of the rows carry a size: once, few, many, or a class if the clone is expanded.

.	TRBJ2-3	TRBV4-2	ASSQGGTYTDTQY
.	TRBJ2-1	TRBV24-1	ATSGGPPRGNEQF
.	TRBJ1-5	TRBV6-5	ASSYKPGQGSGAQH
.	TRBJ2-1	TRBV6-5	ASSYLGYLGSYNEQF
.	TRBJ1-1	TRBV29-1	SVEARGNTEAF
.	TRBJ2-7	TRBV9	ASSPRGGSSSYEQY
.	TRBJ1-6	TRBV9	ASSVNNSPLH
.	TRBJ2-5	TRBV20-1	SARDGREVYNEQY
.	TRBJ1-1	TRBV5-1	ASSLARQGDITEAF
once	TRBJ2-1	TRBV29-1	SAGVQGGGASYNEQF
.	TRBJ2-1	TRBV18	ASSPLTSGGYEQF
many	TRBJ2-1	TRBV6-6	ASSRDRGSEQF
.	TRBJ1-5	TRBV6-6	ASNDRGWESNQPQH
.	TRBJ2-5	TRBV20-1	SARPRKGFHGQY
.	TRBJ2-2	TRBV10-3	AIVRDSGTGELF
.	TRBJ1-1	TRBV12-5	ASRPGAPRMTEAF